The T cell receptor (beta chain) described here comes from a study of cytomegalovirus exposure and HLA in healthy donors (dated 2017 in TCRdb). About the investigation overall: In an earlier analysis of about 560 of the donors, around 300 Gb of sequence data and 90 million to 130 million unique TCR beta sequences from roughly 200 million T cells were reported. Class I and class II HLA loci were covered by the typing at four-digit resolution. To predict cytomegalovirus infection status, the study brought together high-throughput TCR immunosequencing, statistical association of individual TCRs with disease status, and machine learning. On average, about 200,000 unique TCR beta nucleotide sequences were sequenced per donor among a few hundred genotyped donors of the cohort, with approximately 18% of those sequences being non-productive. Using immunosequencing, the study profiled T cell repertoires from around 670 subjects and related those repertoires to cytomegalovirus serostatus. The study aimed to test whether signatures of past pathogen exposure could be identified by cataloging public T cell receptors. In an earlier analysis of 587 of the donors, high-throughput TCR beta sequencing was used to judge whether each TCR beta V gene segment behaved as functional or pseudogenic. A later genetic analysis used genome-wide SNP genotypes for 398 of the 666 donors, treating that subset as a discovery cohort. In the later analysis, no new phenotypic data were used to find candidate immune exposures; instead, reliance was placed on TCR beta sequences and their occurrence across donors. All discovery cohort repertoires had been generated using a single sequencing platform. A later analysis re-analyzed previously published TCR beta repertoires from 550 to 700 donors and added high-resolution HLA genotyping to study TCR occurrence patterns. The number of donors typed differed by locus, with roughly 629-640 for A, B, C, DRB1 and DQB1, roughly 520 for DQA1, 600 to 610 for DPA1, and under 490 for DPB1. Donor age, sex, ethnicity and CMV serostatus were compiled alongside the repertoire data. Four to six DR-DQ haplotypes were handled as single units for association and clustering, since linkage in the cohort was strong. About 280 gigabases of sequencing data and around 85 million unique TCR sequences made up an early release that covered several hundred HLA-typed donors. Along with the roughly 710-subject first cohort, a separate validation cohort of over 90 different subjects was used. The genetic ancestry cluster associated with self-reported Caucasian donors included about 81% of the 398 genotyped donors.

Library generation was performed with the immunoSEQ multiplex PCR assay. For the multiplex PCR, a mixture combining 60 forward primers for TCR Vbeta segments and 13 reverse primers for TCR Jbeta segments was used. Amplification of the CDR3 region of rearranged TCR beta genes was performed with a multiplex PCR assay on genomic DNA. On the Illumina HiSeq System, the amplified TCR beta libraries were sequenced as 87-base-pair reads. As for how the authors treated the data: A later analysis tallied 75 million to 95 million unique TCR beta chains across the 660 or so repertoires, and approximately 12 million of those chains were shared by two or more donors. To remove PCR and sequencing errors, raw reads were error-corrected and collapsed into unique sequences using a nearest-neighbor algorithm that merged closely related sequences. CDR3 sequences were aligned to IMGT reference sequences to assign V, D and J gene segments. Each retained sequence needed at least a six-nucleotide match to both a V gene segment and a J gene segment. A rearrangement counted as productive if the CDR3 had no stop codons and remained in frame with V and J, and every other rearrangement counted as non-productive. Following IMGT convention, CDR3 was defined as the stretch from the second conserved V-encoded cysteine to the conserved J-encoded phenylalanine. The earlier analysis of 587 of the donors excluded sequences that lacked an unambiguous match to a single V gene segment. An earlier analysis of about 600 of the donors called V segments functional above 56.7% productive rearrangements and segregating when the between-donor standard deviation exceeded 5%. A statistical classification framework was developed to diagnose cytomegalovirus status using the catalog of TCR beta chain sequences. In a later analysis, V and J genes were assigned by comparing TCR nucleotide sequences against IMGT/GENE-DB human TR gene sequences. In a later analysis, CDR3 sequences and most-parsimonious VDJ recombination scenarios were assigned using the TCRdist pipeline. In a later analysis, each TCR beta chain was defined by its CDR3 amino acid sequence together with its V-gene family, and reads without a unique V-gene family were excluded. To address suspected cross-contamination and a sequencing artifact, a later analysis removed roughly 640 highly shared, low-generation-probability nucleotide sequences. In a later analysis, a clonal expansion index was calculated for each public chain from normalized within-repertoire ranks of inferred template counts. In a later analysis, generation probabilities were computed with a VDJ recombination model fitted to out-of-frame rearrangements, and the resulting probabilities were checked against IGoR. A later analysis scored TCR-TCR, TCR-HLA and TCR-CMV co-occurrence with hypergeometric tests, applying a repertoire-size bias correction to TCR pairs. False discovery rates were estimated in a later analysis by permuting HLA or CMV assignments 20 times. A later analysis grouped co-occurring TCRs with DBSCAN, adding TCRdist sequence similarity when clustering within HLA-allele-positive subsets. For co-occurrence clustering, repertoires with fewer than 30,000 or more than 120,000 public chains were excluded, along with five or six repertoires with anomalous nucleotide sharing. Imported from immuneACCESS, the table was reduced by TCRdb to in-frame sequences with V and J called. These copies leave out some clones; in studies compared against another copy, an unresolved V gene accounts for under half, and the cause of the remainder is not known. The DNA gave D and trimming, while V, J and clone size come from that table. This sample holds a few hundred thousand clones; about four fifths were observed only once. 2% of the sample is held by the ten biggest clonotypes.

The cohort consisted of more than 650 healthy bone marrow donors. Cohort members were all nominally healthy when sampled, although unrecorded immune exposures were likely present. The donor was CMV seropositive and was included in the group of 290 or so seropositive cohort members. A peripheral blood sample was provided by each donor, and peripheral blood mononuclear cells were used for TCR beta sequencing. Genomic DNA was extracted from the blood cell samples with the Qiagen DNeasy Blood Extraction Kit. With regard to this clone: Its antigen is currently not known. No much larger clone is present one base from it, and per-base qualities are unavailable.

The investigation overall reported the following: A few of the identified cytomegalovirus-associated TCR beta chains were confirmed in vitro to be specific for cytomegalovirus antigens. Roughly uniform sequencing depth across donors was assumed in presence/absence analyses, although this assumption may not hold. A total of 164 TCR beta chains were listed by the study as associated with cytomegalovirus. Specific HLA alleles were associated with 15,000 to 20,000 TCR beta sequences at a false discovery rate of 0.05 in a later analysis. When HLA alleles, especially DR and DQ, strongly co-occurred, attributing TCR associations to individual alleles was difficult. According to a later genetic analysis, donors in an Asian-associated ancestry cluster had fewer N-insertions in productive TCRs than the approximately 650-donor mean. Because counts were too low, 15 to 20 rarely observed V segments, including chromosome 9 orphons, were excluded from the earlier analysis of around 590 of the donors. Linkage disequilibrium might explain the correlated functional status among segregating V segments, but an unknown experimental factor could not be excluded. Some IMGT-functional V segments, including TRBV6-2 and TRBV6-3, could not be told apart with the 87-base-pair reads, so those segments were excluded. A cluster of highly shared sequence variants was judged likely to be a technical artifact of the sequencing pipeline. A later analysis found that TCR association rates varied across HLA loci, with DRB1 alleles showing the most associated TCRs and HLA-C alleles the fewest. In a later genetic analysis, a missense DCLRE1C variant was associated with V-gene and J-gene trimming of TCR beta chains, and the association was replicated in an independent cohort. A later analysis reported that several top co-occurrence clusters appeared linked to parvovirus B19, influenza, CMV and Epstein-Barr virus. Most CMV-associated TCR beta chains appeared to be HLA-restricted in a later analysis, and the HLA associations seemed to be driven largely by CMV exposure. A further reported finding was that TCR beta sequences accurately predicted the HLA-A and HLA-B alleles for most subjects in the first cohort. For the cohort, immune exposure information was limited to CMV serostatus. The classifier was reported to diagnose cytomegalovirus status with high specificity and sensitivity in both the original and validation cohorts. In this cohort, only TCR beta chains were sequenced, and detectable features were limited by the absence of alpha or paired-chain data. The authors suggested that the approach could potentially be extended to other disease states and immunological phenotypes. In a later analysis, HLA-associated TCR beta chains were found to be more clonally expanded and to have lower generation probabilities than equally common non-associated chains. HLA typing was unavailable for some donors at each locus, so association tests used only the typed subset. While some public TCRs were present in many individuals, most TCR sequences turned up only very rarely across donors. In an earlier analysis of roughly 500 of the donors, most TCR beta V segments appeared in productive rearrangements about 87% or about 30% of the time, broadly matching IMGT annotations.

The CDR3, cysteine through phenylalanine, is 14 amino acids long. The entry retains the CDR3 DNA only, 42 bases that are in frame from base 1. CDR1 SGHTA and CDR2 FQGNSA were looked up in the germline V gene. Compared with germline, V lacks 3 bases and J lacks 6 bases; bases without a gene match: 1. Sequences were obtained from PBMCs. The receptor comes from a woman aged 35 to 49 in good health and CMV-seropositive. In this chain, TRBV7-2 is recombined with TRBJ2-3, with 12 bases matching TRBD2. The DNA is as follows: TGTGCCAGCAGCTTCACTAGCGGGAGGGATACGCAGTATTTT. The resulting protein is CASSFTSGRDTQYF.